The entry that follows covers one T cell receptor (beta chain) sequence. Ten or more counts support this clone. Its antigen has not been determined. No much larger clone is present one base from it, and per-base qualities are unavailable. This sample is drawn from a study of cytotoxic CD8 clonotypes in ibrutinib-treated CLL (dated by TCRdb to the early 2020s). Looking at the study overall: The cohort was composed of 10 to 11 relapsed/refractory and roughly 15 treatment-naive patients; IGHV unmutated status was identified in around 17 patients. Every sample from remission and from progressive disease was obtained while the patients were still on ibrutinib. Samples averaged 255,043 productive templates and about 94,000 productive rearrangements. Of the roughly 86 participants in the trial, about two dozen had longitudinal samples available. The response samples were drawn at a median of around eleven months into treatment, with a range of roughly 6 to 36 months. Cryopreserved peripheral blood mononuclear cells were collected before treatment, at response, and at either disease progression or sustained remission. Partial responses were observed in 24 patients and complete responses in 2; after a median follow-up of around 68 months, remission was maintained in 15 or so patients and progression was observed in roughly twelve. The investigation overall reported the following: Clonality increased at ibrutinib response, stayed stable in sustained remission, and fell back toward baseline at progression. Public clonotypes were rare and either shrank or stayed stable during treatment, and the rise in clonality at ibrutinib response reflected expansion of private clonotypes. Baseline clonality exceeded that of age-matched healthy donors and correlated strongly with circulating CD8+ T-cell counts. Sustained-remission and progressing patients did not have matched sampling times, and lymph node repertoires were not examined.

On a MiSeq, deep resolution sequencing aimed for a depth between 1 in 1 million and 1 in 200,000 T cells, with each clonotype covered roughly 10x on average. The immunoSEQ hsTCRB Kit was used to generate the TCR beta libraries. Processing in the source paper ran as follows. The data were analyzed with ImmunoSEQ Analyzer and ImmunoSEQ Data Assistant, and V, D and J gene assignments followed IMGT definitions. Clonality, which ranges from 0 to 1, was calculated as one minus the normalized Shannon entropy of productive rearrangement frequencies. Only overrepresented clonotypes making up at least 0.05% of the repertoire of each patient were included in the public clonotype analysis. Thirteen age-matched healthy donor repertoires from immuneACCESS were used as controls for clonality. This is the immuneACCESS table as TCRdb keeps it, with only in-frame sequences that have V and J called. A part of the clones is gone; compared with another copy, unresolved V genes explain less than half, and the rest is unexplained. V and J calls and clone size are given by that table; D and trimming were obtained from the DNA. For this sample there are roughly 110,000 clones; approximately 56% appear just once. Jointly, the top ten make up more than 35% of the sample.

CDR1 and CDR2 were assigned from the germline V gene as MGHDK and SYGVNS. V is cut back by 3 bases and J by 3 bases, with 5 bases in the junction unmatched. The CDR3 starts with the cysteine, ends with the phenylalanine, and has 15 residues. CDR3 DNA is the only sequence kept; it has 45 bases, read in frame from the first base. The sample's time point label, in plain terms: roughly 2 years on ibrutinib. For TCR beta library preparation, around 2.1 micrograms of genomic DNA were extracted from the cryopreserved PBMCs. Longitudinal blood samples from CLL patients on ibrutinib monotherapy were analyzed using high-throughput TCR beta sequencing. The patients took part in an open-label, single-center phase 2 trial of ibrutinib monotherapy.

The TCR comes from a human donor with chronic lymphocytic leukemia. The rearranged chain carries TRBV25-1 and TRBJ1-5, with TRBD1 matching 7 junction bases. Sequencing used PBMCs, obtained after 24 months of ibrutinib treatment. The CDR3: CASSDGQAHNQPQHF. The sequence in DNA is TGTGCCAGCAGTGATGGACAGGCTCACAATCAGCCCCAGCATTTT.